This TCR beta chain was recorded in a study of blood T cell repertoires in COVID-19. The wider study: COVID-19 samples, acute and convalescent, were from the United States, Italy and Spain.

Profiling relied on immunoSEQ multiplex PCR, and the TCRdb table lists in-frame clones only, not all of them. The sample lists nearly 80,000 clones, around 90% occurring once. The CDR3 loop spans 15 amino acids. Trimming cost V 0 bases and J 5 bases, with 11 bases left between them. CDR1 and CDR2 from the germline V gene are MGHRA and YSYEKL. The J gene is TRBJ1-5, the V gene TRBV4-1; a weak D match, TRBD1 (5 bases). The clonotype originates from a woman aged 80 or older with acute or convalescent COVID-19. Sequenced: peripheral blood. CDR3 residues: CASSQDQDNYQPQHF. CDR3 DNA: TGCGCCAGCAGCCAAGATCAGGACAATTATCAGCCCCAGCATTTT.